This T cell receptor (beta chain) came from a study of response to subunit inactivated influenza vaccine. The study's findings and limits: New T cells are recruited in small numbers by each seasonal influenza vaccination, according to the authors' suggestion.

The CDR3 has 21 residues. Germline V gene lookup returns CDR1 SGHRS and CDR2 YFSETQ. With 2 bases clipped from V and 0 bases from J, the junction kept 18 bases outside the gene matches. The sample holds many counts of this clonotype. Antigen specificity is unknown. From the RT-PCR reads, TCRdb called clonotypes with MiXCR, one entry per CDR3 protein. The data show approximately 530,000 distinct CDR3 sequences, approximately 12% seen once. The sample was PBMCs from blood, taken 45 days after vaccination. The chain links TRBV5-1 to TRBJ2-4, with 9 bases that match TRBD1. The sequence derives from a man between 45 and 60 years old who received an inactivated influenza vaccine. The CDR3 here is CASSFDPLGQGPFLAKNIQYF. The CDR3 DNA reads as TGCGCCAGCAGCTTCGACCCTTTGGGACAGGGACCATTTCTAGCCAAAAACATTCAGTACTTC.